This T cell receptor (beta chain) is from a study of T cell responses to AZD1222 COVID-19 vaccine. Study observations and caveats: A mostly white British donor set with more females was recruited, and clonal diversity was possibly underestimated.

Using immunoSEQ multiplex PCR, the repertoire was profiled, and TCRdb retains in-frame clones only, with some absent. Seen here are approximately 150,000 clones, 88% observed once, and the top ten hold roughly 5.4%. About this clone: Antigen unknown.

CDR3 length: 13 amino acids. The germline V and J ends were trimmed by 1 base and 5 bases, with 10 bases remaining between them. This TCR derives from an adult who received the MenACWY meningococcal vaccine as a control. Sequences were derived from peripheral blood, sampled 28 days after the second dose of the MenACWY control vaccine. The J gene is TRBJ2-7, the V gene TRBV5-3, with D perhaps TRBD1 (6 bases). TRBV5-3 carries the ORF label, with uncertain function. DNA of the CDR3: TGTGCCAGAAGCTTGTTTGGGGGCCACGAGCAGTACTTC. Translated: CARSLFGGHEQYF.